This is a list of T cell receptor beta chains from one sample in a study of monozygotic twins with inflammatory bowel disease. Using the 5' RACE reads, TCRdb records one entry per CDR3 protein without DNA. This sample contains some 330,000 distinct CDR3 sequences. Sequenced input: blood. The receptors derive from a human donor with ulcerative colitis or Crohn's disease, or a healthy co-twin of an affected twin (not recorded which). CDR3s include the opening cysteine and the closing phenylalanine or tryptophan.

j_gene: TRBJ2-3
v_gene: TRBV7-2
CDR3aa: CASSLAGWGNSPITDTQYF

j_gene: TRBJ2-1
v_gene: TRBV5-4
CDR3aa: CASSYVGKGQFF

j_gene: TRBJ2-4
v_gene: TRBV5-4
CDR3aa: CASSIGTGGSAKNIQYF

j_gene: TRBJ1-1
v_gene: TRBV7-9
CDR3aa: CASSTRGYTEAFF

j_gene: TRBJ1-4
v_gene: TRBV20-1
CDR3aa: CRTRDGANEKLFF

j_gene: TRBJ1-6
v_gene: TRBV20-1
CDR3aa: CSAQSGDRDSPLHF

j_gene: TRBJ2-3
v_gene: TRBV5-1
CDR3aa: CASRFADTQYF

j_gene: TRBJ1-1
v_gene: TRBV12-3/TRBV12-4
CDR3aa: CASKIPGLNTEAFF

j_gene: TRBJ2-3
v_gene: TRBV28
CDR3aa: CASRRSGGASTDTQYF

j_gene: TRBJ1-1
v_gene: TRBV7-2
CDR3aa: CASSFQGPLNTEAFF

j_gene: TRBJ2-5
v_gene: TRBV7-9
CDR3aa: CASSLPAGYQETQYF

j_gene: TRBJ2-2
v_gene: TRBV29-1
CDR3aa: CSVTRFGAGELFF

j_gene: TRBJ1-5
v_gene: TRBV5-5
CDR3aa: CASSARGQPQHF

j_gene: TRBJ1-2
v_gene: TRBV6-5
CDR3aa: CASSYSPGQPGYTF

j_gene: TRBJ1-3
v_gene: TRBV10-3
CDR3aa: CAISVNSLGNTIYF

j_gene: TRBJ1-5
v_gene: TRBV18
CDR3aa: CASSPGAQPQHF

j_gene: TRBJ2-3
v_gene: TRBV5-1
CDR3aa: CASRRAGGPTSTDTQYF

j_gene: TRBJ2-7
v_gene: TRBV5-1
CDR3aa: CASSWDSGEQYF

j_gene: TRBJ2-3
v_gene: TRBV6-5
CDR3aa: CASSYETSTDTQYF

j_gene: TRBJ2-5
v_gene: TRBV12-3/TRBV12-4
CDR3aa: CASSLALEQLETQYF

j_gene: TRBJ1-5
v_gene: TRBV28
CDR3aa: CASYPTDGGNQPQHF

j_gene: TRBJ1-4
v_gene: TRBV4-3
CDR3aa: CASSQDLSEGEKLFF

j_gene: TRBJ2-2
v_gene: TRBV12-3/TRBV12-4
CDR3aa: CASRPVGTGELFF

j_gene: TRBJ1-4
v_gene: TRBV5-1
CDR3aa: CASSLSAGAVANEKLFF

j_gene: TRBJ1-2
v_gene: TRBV29-1
CDR3aa: CSVEDIWAGDYGYTF

j_gene: TRBJ2-3
v_gene: TRBV24-1
CDR3aa: CATSGFSDPTSYTQYF

j_gene: TRBJ2-7
v_gene: TRBV7-2
CDR3aa: CASSRARYEQYF

j_gene: TRBJ2-7
v_gene: TRBV4-1
CDR3aa: CASSRGLAGGQVGEQYF

j_gene: TRBJ2-7
v_gene: TRBV16
CDR3aa: CASSHGTSGGDSTYEQYF

j_gene: TRBJ1-1
v_gene: TRBV6-2/TRBV6-3
CDR3aa: CASSYSFRTGDTEAFF

j_gene: TRBJ2-6
v_gene: TRBV7-2
CDR3aa: CASNEGTVRSGANVLTF

j_gene: TRBJ2-7
v_gene: TRBV15
CDR3aa: CATRPGQGLYEQYF

j_gene: TRBJ2-1
v_gene: TRBV12-3/TRBV12-4
CDR3aa: CASSPQFPASYNEQFF

j_gene: TRBJ1-1
v_gene: TRBV18
CDR3aa: CASSPLGQGDTEAFF

j_gene: TRBJ1-2
v_gene: TRBV5-1
CDR3aa: CASSLGTGLLANYGYTF

j_gene: TRBJ2-7
v_gene: TRBV7-8
CDR3aa: CASSIRDRVYEQYF

j_gene: TRBJ2-1
v_gene: TRBV27
CDR3aa: CASSSRYSSSYNEQFF

j_gene: TRBJ2-7
v_gene: TRBV6-2/TRBV6-3
CDR3aa: CASSYRQGLSYEQYF

j_gene: TRBJ1-6
v_gene: TRBV19
CDR3aa: CASSPDGYNSPLHF

j_gene: TRBJ1-1
v_gene: TRBV5-1
CDR3aa: CASSLEGNTEAFF

j_gene: TRBJ1-2
v_gene: TRBV5-1
CDR3aa: CASSLDFLGYTF

j_gene: TRBJ2-1
v_gene: TRBV6-2/TRBV6-3
CDR3aa: CASSSSGGANEQFF

j_gene: TRBJ2-3
v_gene: TRBV25-1
CDR3aa: CASSEGTASTDTQYF

j_gene: TRBJ2-3
v_gene: TRBV20-1
CDR3aa: CSARDRVGLADTQYF

j_gene: TRBJ1-1
v_gene: TRBV7-2
CDR3aa: CASSLPQTREAFF

j_gene: TRBJ1-1
v_gene: TRBV7-2
CDR3aa: CASSLRVGNTEAFF

j_gene: TRBJ2-3
v_gene: TRBV5-1
CDR3aa: CASSLRTPDTQYF

j_gene: TRBJ2-7
v_gene: TRBV7-8
CDR3aa: CASSRTAPYEQYF

j_gene: TRBJ2-2
v_gene: TRBV6-5
CDR3aa: CASSYSNRGGGELFF

j_gene: TRBJ2-7
v_gene: TRBV20-1
CDR3aa: CSASPGLAGGKEQYF

j_gene: TRBJ1-5
v_gene: TRBV18
CDR3aa: CASSPGHQEHQPQHF

j_gene: TRBJ2-6
v_gene: TRBV20-1
CDR3aa: CSARRSSGANVLTF

j_gene: TRBJ2-2
v_gene: TRBV5-5
CDR3aa: CVSRHGGQGRDTGELFF

j_gene: TRBJ2-7
v_gene: TRBV19
CDR3aa: CASSIEAGGLSYEQYF

j_gene: TRBJ2-1
v_gene: TRBV27
CDR3aa: CASSLESGTYNEQFF